Listed below are T cell receptor beta chains from one sample, sequenced in a study of OX40 agonist ivuxolimab in advanced cancers. Generated by immunoSEQ multiplex PCR, the TCRdb table keeps only in-frame clones and is missing some. The sample shows approximately 40,000 clones, about 80% of them seen only once. Sample: CD4+ or CD8+ T cells sorted from blood, taken in a trial of the OX40 agonist ivuxolimab. The receptors were gathered from an adult with an advanced solid tumor such as melanoma, head and neck, liver or kidney cancer. Both conserved end residues are part of each CDR3. The D gene is left open where the match is weak. The listing skips clone size in some rows; elsewhere it reads once, few, many or a size class.

D | J | size | V | DNA | CDR3
NA | TRBJ2-7 | NA | TRBV5-1 | TGCGCCAGCAGCTTGGTAGGGGGTTCGAGCTCCTACGAGCAGTACTTC | CASSLVGGSSSYEQYF
TRBD2 | TRBJ2-7 | NA | TRBV29-1 | TGCAGCGTTGAGGGGACTAGCCGCGAGCAGTACTTC | CSVEGTSREQYF
NA | TRBJ2-7 | few | TRBV9 | TGTGCCAGCAGCAGCGGAATAAGCCCCTACGAGCAGTACTTC | CASSSGISPYEQYF
NA | TRBJ2-3 | few | TRBV19 | TGTGCCAGTAGTGCCGCCCGGGGCGATACGCAGTATTTT | CASSAARGDTQYF
TRBD1 | TRBJ1-1 | NA | TRBV25-1 | TGTGCCAGCACCAAAACAGGGGGCCGGCCGAACACTGAAGCTTTCTTT | CASTKTGGRPNTEAFF
NA | TRBJ1-6 | NA | TRBV6-1 | TGTGCCAGCACGAAGAGTATTTATAATTCACCCCTCCACTTT | CASTKSIYNSPLHF
TRBD2 | TRBJ2-3 | medium-sized | TRBV18 | TGTGCCAGCTCAGGGACTAGCGGGAGCAATACGCAGTATTTT | CASSGTSGSNTQYF
TRBD1 | TRBJ1-1 | NA | TRBV2 | TGTGCCAGCAGTGTGGGACAGGGCATGAACACTGAAGCTTTCTTT | CASSVGQGMNTEAFF
NA | TRBJ1-1 | NA | TRBV11-2 | TGTGCCAGCAGCCTGGGACCCAGGAACACTGAAGCTTTCTTT | CASSLGPRNTEAFF
TRBD2 | TRBJ2-1 | NA | TRBV19 | TGTGCCAGTAGTATGGCGGCGGGAGGTTACAATGAGCAGTTCTTC | CASSMAAGGYNEQFF
NA | TRBJ2-7 | NA | TRBV28 | TGTGCCAGCAGTCCAGGGAATGCCCCCTCCTACGAGCAGTACTTC | CASSPGNAPSYEQYF
TRBD1 | TRBJ1-2 | NA | TRBV11-1 | TGTGCCAGCAGCTTGGACAGGTTCGGCTATGGCTACACCTTC | CASSLDRFGYGYTF
TRBD1 | TRBJ2-1 | medium-sized | TRBV11-3 | TGTGCCAGCAGCCCCGGGACAGGGGAATACAATGAGCAGTTCTTC | CASSPGTGEYNEQFF
NA | TRBJ1-2 | NA | TRBV19 | TGTGCCAGTAGCCTATATTCTAACTATGGCTACACCTTC | CASSLYSNYGYTF
NA | TRBJ1-1 | NA | TRBV4-3 | TGCGCCAGCAGCCAAGTCTCGAACACTGAAGCTTTCTTT | CASSQVSNTEAFF
NA | TRBJ1-2 | NA | TRBV30 | TGTGCCTGGAGTCGGGGGGGGAATAATGGCTACACCTTC | CAWSRGGNNGYTF
NA | TRBJ2-7 | NA | TRBV5-4 | TGTGCCAGCAGCTTAGCCGGGGGCAGCGAGCAGTACTTC | CASSLAGGSEQYF
TRBD2 | TRBJ2-7 | NA | TRBV14 | TGTGCCAGCAGCAAAAGAGCGGGAGGCGTCTACGAGCAGTACTTC | CASSKRAGGVYEQYF
NA | TRBJ2-5 | NA | TRBV21-1 | TGTGCCAGCAGCCACAGGGATCAAGAGACCCAGTACTTC | CASSHRDQETQYF
TRBD2 | TRBJ2-2 | NA | TRBV2 | TGTGCCAGCAGGCTAGCGGGAGCTGGCGGGGAGCTGTTTTTT | CASRLAGAGGELFF
NA | TRBJ2-7 | NA | TRBV28 | TGTGCCAGCAGCATCCGGATTCCCTACGAGCAGTACTTC | CASSIRIPYEQYF
NA | TRBJ1-1 | NA | TRBV6-6 | TGTGCCAGCAACCCTGGGCAGCAAGGGAGGGCTTTCTTT | CASNPGQQGRAFF
NA | TRBJ2-5 | once | TRBV11-1 | TGTGCCAGCAGTGAAACCCCGGGAGTAGGACAAGAGACCCAGTACTTC | CASSETPGVGQETQYF
TRBD1 | TRBJ2-3 | NA | TRBV18 | TGTGCCAGCTCACCACCGGGACAGGGTGCAGATACGCAGTATTTT | CASSPPGQGADTQYF
TRBD1 | TRBJ1-1 | NA | TRBV19 | TGTGCCAGTAGTATACATGACAGGGGGGCTGAAGCTTTCTTT | CASSIHDRGAEAFF
NA | TRBJ2-5 | once | TRBV9 | TGTGCCAGCAGCGTAGCTACAGCCCAAGAGACCCAGTACTTC | CASSVATAQETQYF
NA | TRBJ1-1 | few | TRBV10-3 | TGTGCCATCAGTGATAGGAACACTGAAGCTTTCTTT | CAISDRNTEAFF
NA | TRBJ1-2 | once | TRBV11-1 | TGTGCCAGCAGCTTAGAGAGATATGGCTACACCTTC | CASSLERYGYTF
TRBD2 | TRBJ2-7 | NA | TRBV19 | TGTGCCAGTAGCCCTCGGACTAGCGGGAGGGATTACGAGCAGTACTTC | CASSPRTSGRDYEQYF
NA | TRBJ2-7 | once | TRBV27 | TGTGCCAGCAGTGAGGGCAGCTCCTACGAGCAGTACTTC | CASSEGSSYEQYF
NA | TRBJ2-5 | NA | TRBV2 | TGTGCCAGCAGGCCGGTAGCCGAAGAGACCCAGTACTTC | CASRPVAEETQYF
NA | TRBJ1-2 | once | TRBV28 | TGTGCCAGCAGCTTATCGGACGTTTGGGTCGATGGCTACACCTTC | CASSLSDVWVDGYTF
NA | TRBJ1-6 | NA | TRBV11-2 | TGTGCCAGCAGCTTAGAATCGGGGGTCAGTAATTCACCCCTCCACTTT | CASSLESGVSNSPLHF
TRBD1 | TRBJ1-5 | medium-sized | TRBV5-4 | TGTGCCAGCAGTCGACAGGGGGATGGCAATCAGCCCCAGCATTTT | CASSRQGDGNQPQHF
NA | TRBJ2-1 | NA | TRBV5-1 | TGCGCCAGCAGCTGGGGGGGCGGTAGCTCCTACAATGAGCAGTTCTTC | CASSWGGGSSYNEQFF
TRBD1 | TRBJ2-3 | NA | TRBV19 | TGTGCCAGTAGTGTCAACAGGGGACAGGGCCCAGATACGCAGTATTTT | CASSVNRGQGPDTQYF
NA | TRBJ2-2 | once | TRBV14 | TGTGCCAGCAGCCAGGCCGGGACGGGGGAGGAAGAGCTGTTTTTT | CASSQAGTGEEELFF
TRBD1 | TRBJ1-2 | NA | TRBV7-2 | TGTGCCAGCAGCTTAGCGCTAGTACAGGGGGCACGTGGCTACACCTTC | CASSLALVQGARGYTF
TRBD2 | TRBJ2-1 | NA | TRBV12-5 | TGTGCTAGTGGTTCGGGACTAGCGGGAGTCAATGAGCAGTTCTTC | CASGSGLAGVNEQFF
NA | TRBJ2-7 | NA | TRBV5-1 | TGCGCCAGCAGCTTGGAGGGGGGAGATCGCTCCTACGAGCAGTACTTC | CASSLEGGDRSYEQYF
TRBD1 | TRBJ1-2 | NA | TRBV6-6 | TGTGCCAGCAGCCAAGGGGGCGCGGACTATGGCTACACCTTC | CASSQGGADYGYTF
NA | TRBJ2-7 | NA | TRBV4-1 | TGCGCCAGCAGCGAAGGGGGTTTTGGGCGGCTCCGGCAGGGTGACTACGAGCAGTACTTC | CASSEGGFGRLRQGDYEQYF
TRBD2 | TRBJ2-1 | NA | TRBV2 | TGTGCCAGCAAGGCCAACAGCGGGAGTGCTAATGAGCAGTTCTTC | CASKANSGSANEQFF
TRBD1 | TRBJ2-7 | NA | TRBV19 | TGTGCCAGTAGTCCGGACAGGGGGCGGTCCTACGAGCAGTACTTC | CASSPDRGRSYEQYF
TRBD2 | TRBJ2-2 | NA | TRBV19 | TGTGCCAGTAGTATAGGAGGGACTAGCGGGAGAACAGGGAACACCGGGGAGCTGTTTTTT | CASSIGGTSGRTGNTGELFF
NA | TRBJ2-3 | NA | TRBV4-1 | TGCGCCAGCAGCCAAGAAAGTTCAGATACGCAGTATTTT | CASSQESSDTQYF
NA | TRBJ2-1 | NA | TRBV28 | TGTGCCAGCACCCTACCTGGCTCTGTCTCCTACAATGAGCAGTTCTTC | CASTLPGSVSYNEQFF
NA | TRBJ2-1 | NA | TRBV11-2 | TGTGCCAGCCGCACGGTTGGACTGTCCTACAATGAGCAGTTCTTC | CASRTVGLSYNEQFF
NA | TRBJ2-4 | NA | TRBV11-2 | TGTGCCAGCAGCTTAGCACAGGGAGAAAGTAGTACAAACATTCAGTACTTC | CASSLAQGESSTNIQYF
TRBD2 | TRBJ2-7 | NA | TRBV9 | TGTGCCAGCAGCGTAGCATCGACTAGCGGGATCTACGAGCAGTACTTC | CASSVASTSGIYEQYF
NA | TRBJ2-2 | NA | TRBV7-2 | TGTGCCAGCAGCCTACTTAGCGGCCGGAACACCGGGGAGCTGTTTTTT | CASSLLSGRNTGELFF
NA | TRBJ1-1 | NA | TRBV27 | TGTGCCAGCAGTCCCCTGGGGCTCTCACGCACTGAAGCTTTCTTT | CASSPLGLSRTEAFF
NA | TRBJ1-1 | few | TRBV29-1 | TGCAGCGCCGGATACACTGAAGCTTTCTTT | CSAGYTEAFF
NA | TRBJ2-1 | NA | TRBV28 | TGTGCCAGTCTCCCCGGAGGGTACGATGAGCAGTTCTTC | CASLPGGYDEQFF
TRBD1 | TRBJ1-1 | once | TRBV6-5 | TGTGCCAGCATCCCGGAGGGACAGTTGAACACTGAAGCTTTCTTT | CASIPEGQLNTEAFF
NA | TRBJ2-7 | NA | TRBV29-1 | TGCAGCGGACAGGTTACGGGAGAGCAGTACTTC | CSGQVTGEQYF
NA | TRBJ1-2 | NA | TRBV29-1 | TGCAGCGTTGAAGCACGGGTCCTTACGGGCGGCTACACCTTC | CSVEARVLTGGYTF
NA | TRBJ1-6 | NA | TRBV7-2 | TGTGCCAGCATTTTTACCGGGGGTTCACCCCTCCACTTT | CASIFTGGSPLHF
NA | TRBJ2-7 | NA | TRBV19 | TGTGCCAGTAGTATATGGGACGGTACCTACGAGCAGTACTTC | CASSIWDGTYEQYF